This T cell receptor (beta chain) was profiled in a study of T-cell reconstitution after alpha-beta-depleted transplantation in children. Study-level results: Some patients owed their high day-60 TCRbeta diversity to surviving recipient T cells and thymic progenitors. At one year after transplant, newly produced T cells mostly accounted for T-cell counts and diversity. Several hundred expanded graft clones reportedly supplied alpha-beta T cells about two months after transplant.

Trimming took 7 bases from V and 4 from J, leaving 13 bases between them. The CDR3 consists of 13 residues. Many counts were recorded for this clonotype. As yet, its antigen is unknown. Preparation of the TCRbeta library used unique molecular identifiers. TCRdb independently ran MiXCR on the PCR reads; one entry per CDR3 protein. The top ten clones hold 4.5% of a sample with 200,000 or so distinct CDR3 sequences, 5% to 6.5% of them seen once. The chain couples TRBV12-3 or TRBV12-4 to TRBJ2-5; D perhaps matches TRBD1 (6 bases). Specimen: PBMCs, collected before TCRalphabeta/CD19-depleted stem cell transplant. This clonotype was sampled from a girl under three years old with combined immunodeficiency, due to receive a stem cell transplant. CDR3 loop: CASTGTLIETQYF. The CDR3 DNA reads TGTGCCAGCACCGGGACACTTATAGAGACCCAGTACTTC.